This TCR beta chain was sequenced during a study of blood T cells in healthy people across ages. CDR1 is SGDLS and CDR2 is YYNGEE in the germline V gene. This CDR3 is 15 amino acids long. With 4 bases removed from V and 1 base from J, the gap between germline ends came to 14 bases. Using a J-beta primer mix together with a sample-barcoded 5' primer, a second PCR was run for 7 to 11 cycles. TCRdb re-analysed the 5' RACE reads in MiXCR, keeping a single row per CDR3 protein. Among 750,000 to 950,000 distinct CDR3 sequences listed, roughly 29% were seen once. The same data also contributed to another study, on T cells of mothers and their children.

The clonotype was recovered from a woman aged 40 to 49 in good health. Sequenced input: blood. The rearrangement joins TRBV9 to TRBJ1-1; D possibly corresponds to TRBD1 (5 bases). The CDR3 sequence: CASSLRGGENTEAFF. DNA of the CDR3: TGTGCCAGCAGCCTTCGGGGAGGGGAGAACACTGAAGCTTTCTTT. The full variable domain, with the rest looked up from reference TRBV9 and TRBJ1-1, is DSGVTQTPKHLITATGQRVTLRCSPRSGDLSVYWYQQSLDQGLQFLIQYYNGEERAKGNILERFSAQQFPDLHSELNLSSLELGDSALYFCASSLRGGENTEAFFGQGTRLTVV.